The clone carrying this TCR beta chain was found many times. From RNA transcripts, TCR beta CDR3 regions were amplified. In the first-round RT-PCR of the TCR CDR3, the HTBI primer set was used. TCRdb re-derived calls from the multiplex PCR reads in MiXCR, one entry per CDR3 protein. The sample records a few hundred thousand distinct CDR3 sequences, roughly 15% being singletons. The source of the sample is a study of T cells in Graves' hyperthyroidism and ophthalmopathy. J was trimmed by 0 bases and V by 4 bases; bases with no gene match: 4. This CDR3 has 15 amino acids. Germline loops: CDR1 SQVTM, CDR2 ANQGSEA.

Sequenced input: blood. This chain joins TRBV29-1 and TRBJ1-4; TRBD1 aligns across 8 bases. The receptor's source is a woman between 35 and 50 years old with Graves' ophthalmopathy. CDR3 residues: CSVAGGHSTNEKLFF. The CDR3 DNA is TGCAGCGTTGCAGGGGGCCACTCAACTAATGAAAAACTGTTTTTT.